This T cell receptor beta chain was captured in a study of T cell changes during pregnancy in multiple sclerosis. V lost 3 bases and J lost 5; bases outside the gene matches: 5. From germline, CDR1 is KGHSH and CDR2 LQKENI. The CDR3 loop spans 16 amino acids. The data were produced by immunoSEQ multiplex PCR, yet TCRdb's version contains in-frame clones alone and is incomplete. This sample has tens of thousands of clones; around 92% occur once, and the top ten carry 2% to 2.5%. The chain couples TRBV18 to TRBJ2-5; the match to TRBD2 covers 14 bases. The source material was peripheral blood, sampled in the first trimester of pregnancy. The source of this sequence is a female donor with multiple sclerosis, enrolled in a pregnancy study. The CDR3, as DNA: TGTGCCAGCTCACCGGGACTAGCGGGAGAGTGGGAGACCCAGTACTTC. This translates into CASSPGLAGEWETQYF.